This T cell receptor beta chain was captured in a study of cytomegalovirus exposure and HLA in healthy donors. Overall study context: The Caucasian-associated ancestry cluster held over 80% of a few hundred genotyped donors.

This CDR3 spans 17 amino acids. Germline values: CDR1 SGHVS, CDR2 FQNEAQ. Trimming removed 8 bases from V and 0 bases from J, with 21 bases in between. Findings of the study overall: In the analysis, some V segments, TRBV6-2 and TRBV6-3 included, were excluded as indistinguishable.

This clone was observed a few times. The antigen is unknown. Use of 60 Vbeta and 13 Jbeta primers characterized the PCR. Some clones are missing from TCRdb's copy, which holds only in-frame ones; the method was immunoSEQ multiplex PCR. The profile shows over 100,000 clones, 50% to 65% of them singletons. The chain joins TRBV7-8 to TRBJ2-3; D is possibly TRBD1 (5 bases). The receptor comes from a man aged 35 to 55 in good health and CMV-seropositive. Sequences were obtained from PBMCs. CDR3 loop: CASGTEWGRGSTDTQYF. For the CDR3, the DNA is TGTGCCAGCGGTACCGAGTGGGGCCGTGGAAGCACAGATACGCAGTATTTT.